This paragraph covers one T cell receptor beta chain sequence. Its antigen is not identified. The sample is drawn from a study of cytomegalovirus exposure and HLA in healthy donors. Study-wide results and limits: When presence/absence was analysed, sequencing depth was taken to be roughly uniform across donors.

The PCR contained 60 Vbeta and 13 Jbeta primers. Measured with immunoSEQ multiplex PCR; TCRdb has only the in-frame clones, and not every one. The table has some 120,000 clones, roughly four fifths seen once; the top ten hold approximately 11%. V was clipped by 1 base and J by 2 bases, with 10 bases between them. Germline lookup yields CDR1 MNHNS and CDR2 SASEGT. The CDR3 loop spans 15 amino acids. The clonotype originates from a male donor in good health and CMV-seropositive. Sequenced input: PBMCs. The chain is built from TRBV6-1 and TRBJ2-3; no reliable D call. The CDR3 sequence: CASSEGSIFTDTQYF. Here the CDR3 DNA reads TGTGCCAGCAGTGAAGGTAGCATATTCACAGATACGCAGTATTTT.